This T cell receptor beta chain was found in a study of PD-L1 blockade in urothelial cancer. Across the study: Male sex and bladder-origin urothelial cancer characterized most of the roughly 29 patients. Per blood sample, T cells had a median of around 150,000.

Spike-ins of synthetic TCR analog templates went into each PCR. Method: immunoSEQ multiplex PCR; TCRdb's copy keeps in-frame clones and lacks some. Of 24,000 or so clones listed, 87% are singletons. Locally advanced or metastatic urothelial carcinoma was diagnosed in the patients. The sequences come from PBMCs, collected around atezolizumab (anti-PD-L1) treatment. The TCR sequence derives from a man aged 45-65 years with urothelial cancer.

CDR3 loop: CASSLGSGTGRINYGYTF. CDR3 nucleotide sequence: TGTGCCAGCAGCTTAGGCTCCGGGACAGGGAGGATTAACTATGGCTACACCTTC. The chain uses TRBV7-2 and TRBJ1-2, with 9 bases matching TRBD1. Germline V CDR1 and CDR2: SGHTA, FQGNSA. The CDR3 runs 18 residues. V dropped 1 base and J dropped 1; count of bases not matched to a gene: 10. Filled out from reference TRBV7-2 and TRBJ1-2, the complete variable domain reads GAGVSQSPSNKVTEKGKDVELRCDPISGHTALYWYRQSLGQGLEFLIYFQGNSAPDKSGLPSDRFSAERTGGSVSTLTIQRTQQEDSAVYLCASSLGSGTGRINYGYTFGSGTRLTVV.